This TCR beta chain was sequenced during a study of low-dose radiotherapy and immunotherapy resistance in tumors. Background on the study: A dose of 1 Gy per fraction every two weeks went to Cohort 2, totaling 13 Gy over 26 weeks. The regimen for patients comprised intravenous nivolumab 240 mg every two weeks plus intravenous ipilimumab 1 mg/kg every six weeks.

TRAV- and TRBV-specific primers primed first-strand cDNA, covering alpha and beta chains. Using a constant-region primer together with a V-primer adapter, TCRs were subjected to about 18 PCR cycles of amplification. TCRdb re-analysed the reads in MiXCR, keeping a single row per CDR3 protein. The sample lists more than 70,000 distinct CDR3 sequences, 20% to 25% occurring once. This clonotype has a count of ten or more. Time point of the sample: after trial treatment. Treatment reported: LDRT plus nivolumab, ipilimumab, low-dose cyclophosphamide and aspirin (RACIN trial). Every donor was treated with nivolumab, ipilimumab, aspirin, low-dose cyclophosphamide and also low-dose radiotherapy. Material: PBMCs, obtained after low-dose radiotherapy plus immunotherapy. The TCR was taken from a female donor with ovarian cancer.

DNA of the CDR3: TGTGCCAGCAGCCAGAGGACTGGGAACACCGGGGAGCTGTTTTTT. The encoded protein is CASSQRTGNTGELFF. V and J are TRBV3-1 and TRBJ2-2; TRBD2 is a possible D gene (5 bases). Germline lookup yields CDR1 LGHDT and CDR2 YNNKEL (reference sequence). This CDR3 is built from 15 residues. V lost 3 bases and J 1 base, leaving 9 bases between the germline ends.